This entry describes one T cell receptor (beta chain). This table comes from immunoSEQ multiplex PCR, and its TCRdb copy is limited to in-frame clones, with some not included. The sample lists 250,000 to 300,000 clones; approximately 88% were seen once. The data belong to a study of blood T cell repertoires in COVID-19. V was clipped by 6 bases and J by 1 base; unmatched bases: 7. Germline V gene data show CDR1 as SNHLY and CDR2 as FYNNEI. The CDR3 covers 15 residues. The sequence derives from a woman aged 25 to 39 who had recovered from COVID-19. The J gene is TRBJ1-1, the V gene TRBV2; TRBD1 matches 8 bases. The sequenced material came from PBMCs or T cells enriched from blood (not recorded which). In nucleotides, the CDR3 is TGTGCCAGCAGGGGTCGACAGGGGAAGAACACTGAAGCTTTCTTT. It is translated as CASRGRQGKNTEAFF. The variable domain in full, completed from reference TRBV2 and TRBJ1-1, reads EPEVTQTPSHQVTQMGQEVILRCVPISNHLYFYWYRQILGQKVEFLVSFYNNEISEKSEIFDDQFSVERPDGSNFTLKIRSTKLEDSAMYFCASRGRQGKNTEAFFGQGTRLTVV.